This TCR beta chain is from a study of cytomegalovirus exposure and HLA in healthy donors. Regarding the study as a whole: Apparent HLA restriction characterized most CMV-associated TCR beta chains in a later analysis. Roughly uniform sequencing depth across donors was assumed, possibly incorrectly.

V was trimmed by 1 base and J by 6 bases, leaving 10 bases between them. The CDR3 runs to 15 residues. The germline gives CDR1 MNHNS, CDR2 SASEGT. This clone was recorded a few times. Antigen specificity is unknown. The study ran its PCR with 60 Vbeta and 13 Jbeta primers. TCRdb's copy holds only in-frame clones and misses some; the assay was immunoSEQ multiplex PCR. The sample lists about 57,000 clones; approximately 80% were seen once. Input material: PBMCs. The origin of this receptor is a man aged 25 to 40 in good health and CMV-seronegative. The chain has TRBV6-1 and TRBJ1-6, with D possibly matching TRBD1 (5 bases). CDR3 DNA sequence: TGTGCCAGCAGTGAAGTAGGTCAGGGTAATTCACCCCTCCACTTT. As protein: CASSEVGQGNSPLHF.